This T cell receptor (beta chain) was captured by sequencing in a study of regulatory T cells in long-lasting Graves disease. Both iRepertoire HTBI primers and Arm-PCR of CDR3 regions were used to build the TCR beta libraries. A single record per CDR3 protein comes from TCRdb applying MiXCR to the multiplex PCR reads. The sample contains more than 300,000 distinct CDR3 sequences, 15% to 20% of which appear only once. Time point reported: newly diagnosed GD, antithyroid drugs for less than 3 months. PBMCs were the source of the RNA used for TCR sequencing. This sample also belongs to another study, concerning T cells in Graves' hyperthyroidism and ophthalmopathy.

Here the sequenced sample was peripheral blood mononuclear cells (PBMCs), taken at new diagnosis, from a patient treated with antithyroid drugs. The origin of this receptor is a woman younger than 30 with Graves disease.

CDR3 sequence: CASSLQGATGANVLTF. For the CDR3, the DNA is TGCGCCAGCAGCCTACAGGGGGCGACCGGGGCCAACGTCCTGACTTTC. This chain uses TRBV5-1 with TRBJ2-6; 9 positions agree with TRBD1. The CDR3 is 16 residues long. Germline V gene lookup returns CDR1 SGHRS and CDR2 YFSETQ. V dropped 4 bases and J dropped 4; count of bases not matched to a gene: 6.